The rows below give T cell receptor beta chains drawn from one sample of a study of cytomegalovirus exposure and HLA in healthy donors. Using immunoSEQ multiplex PCR, the repertoire was profiled, and TCRdb retains in-frame clones only, with some absent. This table holds about 200,000 clones, more than 75% found once. Specimen: PBMCs. The receptors come from a male donor in good health and CMV-seropositive. CDR3s include the opening cysteine and the closing phenylalanine or tryptophan.

J gene,V gene,CDR3 protein
TRBJ1-1,TRBV15,CATREGQVNTEAFF
TRBJ2-7,TRBV6-4,CASSPGLAGVREQYF
TRBJ1-4,TRBV7-2,CASSLEGRVTNEKLFF
TRBJ2-5,TRBV2,CASNPPGGAGDQETQYF
TRBJ1-2,TRBV18,CASSPGTSTGTGAFYGYTF
TRBJ1-2,TRBV25-1,CASSEGNRNYGYTF
TRBJ1-2,TRBV6-6,CASRLQGGYTF
TRBJ1-1,TRBV2,CASSHPDRNTEAFF
TRBJ1-5,TRBV21-1,CASNRTGNRLSYQPQHF
TRBJ1-4,TRBV10-3,CAISKGEKLFF
TRBJ1-4,TRBV6-5,CASRSGWGANEKLFF
TRBJ1-3,TRBV28,CASTTNPSGNTIYF
TRBJ1-5,TRBV9,CASSVDGGHQPQHF
TRBJ2-2,TRBV5-4,CASSLGQRAGELFF
TRBJ1-1,TRBV11-3,CASSPGQGSTEAFF
TRBJ2-5,TRBV4-2,CASSQEALAGGPKETQYF
TRBJ2-5,TRBV6-5,CASTRTSLETQYF
TRBJ2-5,TRBV9,CASSVVSGTDQETQYF
TRBJ2-5,TRBV28,CASSFPGRYQETQYF
TRBJ2-1,TRBV27,CASSLTGFNEQFF
TRBJ1-1,TRBV7-9,CASSPEGHTEAFF
TRBJ1-2,TRBV28,CASRSGVWGYTF
TRBJ2-5,TRBV7-3,CASSYGLAGVETQYF
TRBJ1-1,TRBV5-6,CASSTGQGADTEAFF
TRBJ2-7,TRBV4-2,CASSQTGPYEQYF
TRBJ2-1,TRBV7-3,CASSLAGPNNEQFF
TRBJ2-7,TRBV6-1,CASSLAGETSYEQYF